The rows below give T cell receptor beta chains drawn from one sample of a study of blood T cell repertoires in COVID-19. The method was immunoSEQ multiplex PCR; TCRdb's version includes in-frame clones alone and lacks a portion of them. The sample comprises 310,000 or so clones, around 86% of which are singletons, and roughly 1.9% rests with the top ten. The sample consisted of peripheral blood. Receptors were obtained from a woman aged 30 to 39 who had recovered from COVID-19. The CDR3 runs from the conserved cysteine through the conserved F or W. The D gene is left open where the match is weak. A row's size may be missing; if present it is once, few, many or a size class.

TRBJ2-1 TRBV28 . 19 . CASSSGGLGREITYNEQFF TGTGCCAGCAGCTCAGGGGGCCTTGGGCGGGAGATAACCTACAATGAGCAGTTCTTC
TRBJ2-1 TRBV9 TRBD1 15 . CASSLRDRGHNEQFF TGTGCCAGCAGCCTCCGGGACAGGGGGCACAATGAGCAGTTCTTC
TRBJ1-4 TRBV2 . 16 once CASSEALQFRGPKLFF TGTGCCAGCAGTGAAGCGCTTCAATTCAGGGGTCCGAAACTGTTTTTT
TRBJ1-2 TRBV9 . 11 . CASIGGDGYTF TGTGCCAGCATTGGAGGTGATGGCTACACCTTC
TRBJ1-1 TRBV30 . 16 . CAWSATPGQLNTEAFF TGTGCCTGGAGTGCAACCCCGGGACAACTGAACACTGAAGCTTTCTTT
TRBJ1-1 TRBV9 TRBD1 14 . CASSAGGAGTEAFF TGTGCCAGCAGCGCAGGGGGCGCGGGCACTGAAGCTTTCTTT
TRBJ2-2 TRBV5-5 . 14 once CASSLRQGTGELFF TGTGCCAGCAGCTTGCGGCAGGGCACCGGGGAGCTGTTTTTT
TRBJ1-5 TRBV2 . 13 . CASHTESNQPQHF TGTGCCAGCCACACAGAAAGCAATCAGCCCCAGCATTTT
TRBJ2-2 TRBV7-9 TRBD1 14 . CASSSRGPVGELFF TGTGCCAGCAGCTCCAGGGGGCCGGTCGGGGAGCTGTTTTTT
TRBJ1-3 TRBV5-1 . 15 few CASSPGESSGNTIYF TGCGCCAGCAGCCCCGGGGAGAGCTCTGGAAACACCATATATTTT
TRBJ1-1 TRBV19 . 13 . CASRTEGGAEAFF TGTGCCAGCCGAACGGAGGGCGGCGCTGAAGCTTTCTTT
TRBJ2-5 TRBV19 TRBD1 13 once CASSPDREETQYF TGTGCCAGTAGTCCCGACAGGGAGGAGACCCAGTACTTC
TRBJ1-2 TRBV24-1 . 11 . CATRQAYGYTF TGTGCCACGCGACAGGCCTATGGCTACACCTTC
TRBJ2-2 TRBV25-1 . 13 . CASSEYGSGELFF TGTGCCAGCAGTGAATACGGGTCAGGGGAGCTGTTTTTT
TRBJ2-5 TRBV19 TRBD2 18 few CATTGSQRGGHGQETQYF TGTGCCACCACAGGGTCCCAGCGGGGGGGCCACGGTCAAGAGACCCAGTACTTC
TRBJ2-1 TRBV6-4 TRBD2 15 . CASTPTSGEYNEQFF TGTGCCAGCACCCCGACTAGCGGGGAATACAATGAGCAGTTCTTC
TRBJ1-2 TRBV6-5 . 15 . CASSSPRQPNYGYTF TGTGCCAGCAGTTCCCCTCGACAGCCTAACTATGGCTACACCTTC
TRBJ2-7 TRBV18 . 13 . CASSPGGAWEQYF TGTGCCAGCTCACCAGGGGGGGCCTGGGAGCAGTACTTC
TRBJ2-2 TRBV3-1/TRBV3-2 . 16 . CASSQAAGYNTGELFF TGTGCCAGCAGCCAAGCGGCAGGCTATAACACCGGGGAGCTGTTTTTT
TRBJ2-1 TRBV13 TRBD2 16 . CASSSQSGSSYNEQFF TGTGCCAGCAGCTCCCAAAGCGGGAGCTCCTACAATGAGCAGTTCTTC
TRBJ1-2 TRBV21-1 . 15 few CASIQGGGRNYGYTF TGTGCCAGCATTCAGGGGGGAGGAAGAAACTATGGCTACACCTTC
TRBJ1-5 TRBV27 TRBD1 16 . CASSNGTVNSNQPQHF TGTGCCAGCAGCAATGGGACAGTTAATAGCAATCAGCCCCAGCATTTT
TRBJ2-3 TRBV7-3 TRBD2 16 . CASSSGTSGRGDTQYF TGTGCCAGCAGCTCTGGGACTAGCGGGAGAGGAGATACGCAGTATTTT
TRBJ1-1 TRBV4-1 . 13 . CASSPTVNTEAFF TGCGCCAGCAGCCCAACAGTGAACACTGAAGCTTTCTTT
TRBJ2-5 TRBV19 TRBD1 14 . CASNPGGSQETQYF TGTGCCAGTAATCCAGGGGGTTCCCAAGAGACCCAGTACTTC
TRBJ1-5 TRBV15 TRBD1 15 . CATSPQGGRNQPQHF TGTGCCACCAGCCCCCAAGGGGGCAGGAATCAGCCCCAGCATTTT
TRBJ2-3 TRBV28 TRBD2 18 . CASSPTGASGTFLDTQYF TGTGCCAGCAGCCCCACCGGGGCTAGCGGGACTTTCCTGGATACGCAGTATTTT
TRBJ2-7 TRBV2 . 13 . CASSDVGSYEQYF TGTGCCAGCAGTGATGTGGGGAGCTACGAGCAGTACTTC
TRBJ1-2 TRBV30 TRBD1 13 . CAWERTGGYGYTF TGTGCCTGGGAGCGGACAGGGGGATATGGCTACACCTTC
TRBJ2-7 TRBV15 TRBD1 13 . CATSRTGVLEQYF TGTGCCACCAGCAGAACAGGGGTCCTCGAGCAGTACTTC
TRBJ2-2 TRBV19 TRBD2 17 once CASSTPGLAGGVGELFF TGTGCCAGTAGTACCCCGGGACTAGCGGGGGGTGTGGGGGAGCTGTTTTTT
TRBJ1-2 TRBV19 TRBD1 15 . CASSLSSGGGYGYTF TGTGCCAGTAGTCTGTCCTCAGGGGGCGGCTATGGCTACACCTTC
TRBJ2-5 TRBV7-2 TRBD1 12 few CASSRQGETQYF TGTGCCAGCAGCCGACAGGGAGAGACCCAGTACTTC
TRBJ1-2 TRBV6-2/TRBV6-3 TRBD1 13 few CASSSWTGSGYTF TGTGCCAGCAGTTCCTGGACAGGGAGCGGCTACACCTTC
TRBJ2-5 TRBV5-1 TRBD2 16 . CASSQGELAGEETQYF TGCGCCAGCAGCCAGGGTGAACTAGCGGGGGAAGAGACCCAGTACTTC
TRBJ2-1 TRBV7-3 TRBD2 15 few CASSSSGGTYNEQFF TGTGCCAGCAGCTCCAGCGGGGGGACTTACAATGAGCAGTTCTTC
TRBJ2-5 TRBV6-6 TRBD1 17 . CASSLQGGTGVQETQYF TGTGCCAGCAGTCTACAAGGCGGGACAGGGGTACAGGAGACCCAGTACTTC
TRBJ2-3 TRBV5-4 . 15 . CASSLAPGNTDTQYF TGTGCCAGCAGCCTGGCGCCGGGGAACACAGATACGCAGTATTTT
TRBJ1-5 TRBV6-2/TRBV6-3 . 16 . CASSWSSSGRNQPQHF TGTGCCAGCAGTTGGTCCTCGTCAGGGCGGAATCAGCCCCAGCATTTT
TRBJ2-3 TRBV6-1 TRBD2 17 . CASSEVGTSGFSDTQYF TGTGCCAGCAGTGAAGTGGGGACTAGCGGGTTTTCAGATACGCAGTATTTT
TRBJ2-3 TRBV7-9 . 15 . CASSLARGRTDTQYF TGTGCCAGCAGCTTAGCCCGGGGTAGGACAGATACGCAGTATTTT
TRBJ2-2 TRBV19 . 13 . CASSILGGGELFF TGTGCCAGTAGTATACTCGGGGGCGGGGAGCTGTTTTTT
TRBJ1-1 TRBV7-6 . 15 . CASSFPSGANTEAFF TGTGCCAGCAGCTTCCCGTCAGGGGCCAACACTGAAGCTTTCTTT
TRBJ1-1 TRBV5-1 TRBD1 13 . CASSLEDRGQAFF TGCGCCAGCAGCTTAGAGGACAGGGGGCAAGCTTTCTTT
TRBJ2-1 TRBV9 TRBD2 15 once CASSVGAGGGNEQFF TGTGCCAGCAGCGTAGGGGCGGGAGGGGGTAATGAGCAGTTCTTC
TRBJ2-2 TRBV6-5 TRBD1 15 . CASSAGQGDTGELFF TGTGCCAGCAGCGCGGGACAGGGCGACACCGGGGAGCTGTTTTTT
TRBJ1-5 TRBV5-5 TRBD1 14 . CASSPGTGFQPQHF TGTGCCAGCAGCCCCGGGACAGGGTTTCAGCCCCAGCATTTT
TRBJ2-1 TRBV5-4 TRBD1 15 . CASSVTGTGGKEQFF TGTGCCAGCAGCGTGACCGGGACAGGGGGTAAGGAGCAGTTCTTC
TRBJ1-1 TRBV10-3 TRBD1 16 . CAISDLGTGFITEAFF TGTGCCATCAGTGACCTTGGGACAGGGTTCATTACTGAAGCTTTCTTT